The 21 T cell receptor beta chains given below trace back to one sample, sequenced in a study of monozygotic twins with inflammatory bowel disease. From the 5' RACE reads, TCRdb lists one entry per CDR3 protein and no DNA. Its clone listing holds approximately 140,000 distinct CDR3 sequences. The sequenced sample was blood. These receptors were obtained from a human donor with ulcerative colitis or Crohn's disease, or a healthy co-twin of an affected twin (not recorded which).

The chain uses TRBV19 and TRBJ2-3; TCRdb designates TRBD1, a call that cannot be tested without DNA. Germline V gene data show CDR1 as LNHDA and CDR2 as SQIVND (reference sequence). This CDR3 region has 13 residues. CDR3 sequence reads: CASSRGQGDTQYF.

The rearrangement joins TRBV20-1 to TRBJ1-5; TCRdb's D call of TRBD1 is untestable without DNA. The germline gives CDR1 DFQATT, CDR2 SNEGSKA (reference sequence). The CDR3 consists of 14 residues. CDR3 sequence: CSASGAYSNQPQHF.

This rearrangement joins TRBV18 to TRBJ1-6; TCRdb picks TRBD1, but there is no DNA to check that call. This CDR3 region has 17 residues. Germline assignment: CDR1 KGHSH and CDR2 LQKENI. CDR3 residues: CASSPVTGGGGDSPLHF.

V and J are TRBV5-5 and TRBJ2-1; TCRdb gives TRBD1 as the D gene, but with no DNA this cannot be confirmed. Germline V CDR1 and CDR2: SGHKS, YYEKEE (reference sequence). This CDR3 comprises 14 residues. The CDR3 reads CASCKGQGHNEQFF.

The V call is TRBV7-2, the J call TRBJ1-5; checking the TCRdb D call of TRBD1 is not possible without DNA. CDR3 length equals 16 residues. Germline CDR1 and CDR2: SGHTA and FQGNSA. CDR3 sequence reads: CASSFTGTGSNQPQHF.

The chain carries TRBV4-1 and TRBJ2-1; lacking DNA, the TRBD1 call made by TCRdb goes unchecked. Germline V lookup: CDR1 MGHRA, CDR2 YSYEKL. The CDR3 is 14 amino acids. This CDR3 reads CASSQVYGGDTQFF.

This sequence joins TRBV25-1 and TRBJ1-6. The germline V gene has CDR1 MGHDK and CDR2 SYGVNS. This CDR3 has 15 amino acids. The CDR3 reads CASSDGHDYNSPLHF. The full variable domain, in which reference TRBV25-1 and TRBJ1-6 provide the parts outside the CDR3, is EADIYQTPRYLVIGTGKKITLECSQTMGHDKMYWYQQDPGMELHLIHYSYGVNSTEKGDLSSESTVSRIRTEHFPLTLESARPSHTSQYLCASSDGHDYNSPLHFGNGTRLTVT.

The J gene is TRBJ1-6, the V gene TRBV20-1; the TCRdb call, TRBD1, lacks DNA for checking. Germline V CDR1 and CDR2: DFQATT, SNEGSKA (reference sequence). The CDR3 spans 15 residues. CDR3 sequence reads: CSARGPRDSHSPLHF.

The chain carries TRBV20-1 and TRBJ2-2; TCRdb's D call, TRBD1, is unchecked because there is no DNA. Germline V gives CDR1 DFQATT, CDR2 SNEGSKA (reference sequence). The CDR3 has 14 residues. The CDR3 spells CSARDSAGAGELIF.

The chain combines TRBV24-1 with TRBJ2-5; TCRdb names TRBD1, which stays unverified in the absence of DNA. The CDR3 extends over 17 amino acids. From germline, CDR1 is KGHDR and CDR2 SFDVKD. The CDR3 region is CATSDLPGREIEETQYF.

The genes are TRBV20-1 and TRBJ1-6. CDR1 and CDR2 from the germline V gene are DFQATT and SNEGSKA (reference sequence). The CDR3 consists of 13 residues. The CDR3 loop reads CSANSPNNSPLHF.

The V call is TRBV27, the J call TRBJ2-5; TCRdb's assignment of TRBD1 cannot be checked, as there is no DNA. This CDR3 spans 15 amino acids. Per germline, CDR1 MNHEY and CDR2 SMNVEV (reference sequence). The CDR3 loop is CASSLSGTGKETQYF.

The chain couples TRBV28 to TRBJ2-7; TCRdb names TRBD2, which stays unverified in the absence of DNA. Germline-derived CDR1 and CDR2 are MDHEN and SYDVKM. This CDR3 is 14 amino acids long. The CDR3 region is CASSPTGTSPEQYF.

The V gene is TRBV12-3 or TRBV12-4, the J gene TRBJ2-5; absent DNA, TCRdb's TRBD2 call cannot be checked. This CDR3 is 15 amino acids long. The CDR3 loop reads CASTGLAGGLETQYF.

This CDR3 reads CASSSGGGETQYF. The chain has TRBV19 and TRBJ2-5; the D call from TCRdb, TRBD1, cannot be confirmed without DNA. This CDR3 contains 13 residues. Germline-derived CDR1 and CDR2 are LNHDA and SQIVND (reference sequence). Full variable domain (remainder filled in from reference TRBV19 and TRBJ2-5): DGGITQSPKYLFRKEGQNVTLSCEQNLNHDAMYWYRQDPGQGLRLIYYSQIVNDFQKGDIAEGYSVSREKKESFPLTVTSAQKNPTAFYLCASSSGGGETQYFGPGTRLLVL.

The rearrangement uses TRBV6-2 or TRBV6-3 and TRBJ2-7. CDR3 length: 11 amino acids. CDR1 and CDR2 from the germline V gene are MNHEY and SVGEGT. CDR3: CASSYTYEQYF.

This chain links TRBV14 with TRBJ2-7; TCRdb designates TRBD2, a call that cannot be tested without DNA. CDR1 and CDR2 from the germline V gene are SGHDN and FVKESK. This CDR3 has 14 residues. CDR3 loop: CASSQASGTSQQYF.

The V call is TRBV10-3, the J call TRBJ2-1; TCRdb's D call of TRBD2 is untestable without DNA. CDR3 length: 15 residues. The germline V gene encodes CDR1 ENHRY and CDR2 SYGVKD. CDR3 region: CAIAFGGGPYNEQFF.

The CDR3 spells CASSSIAGGGANILTF. The V and J genes are TRBV7-2 and TRBJ2-6; TCRdb selects TRBD2, and the lack of DNA leaves this call unchecked. This CDR3 has 16 residues. CDR1 and CDR2 from the germline V gene are SGHTA and FQGNSA.

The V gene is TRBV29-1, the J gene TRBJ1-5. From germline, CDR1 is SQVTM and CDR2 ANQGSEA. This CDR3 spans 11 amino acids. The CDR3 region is CSVDLSQPQHF.

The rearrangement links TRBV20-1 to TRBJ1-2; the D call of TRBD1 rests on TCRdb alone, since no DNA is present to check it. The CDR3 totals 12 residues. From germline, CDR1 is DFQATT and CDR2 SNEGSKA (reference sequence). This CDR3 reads CSALRQGYGYTF.